This TCR beta chain was retrieved from a study of T cell repertoires in ileal Crohn's disease. As for the study in general: Operated complications were stricturing disease (approximately 60%) and penetrating disease (about 40%).

On this clone itself: As yet, its antigen is unknown.

The V end was cut by 0 bases, the J end by 2 bases, with 12 bases between. CDR3 length: 16 amino acids. Germline CDR1 SGHTA, CDR2 FQGNSA. Generated by immunoSEQ multiplex PCR, the TCRdb table keeps only in-frame clones and is missing some. The sample yields 9,000 to 13,000 clones, over 60% seen once. Overall study findings and caveats: Compared with CD4 T cells, sorted CD8 cells carried more expanded clones. Clonality above 26.8% at surgery always came with endoscopic recurrence. Compared with non-smokers, active smokers at surgery showed more clonal expansions.

The receptor was isolated from an adult with Crohn's disease. The rearrangement joins TRBV7-2 to TRBJ2-3, with D tentatively TRBD2 (6 bases). The material sequenced was ileal tissue. In nucleotides, the CDR3 is TGTGCCAGCAGCTTAGCTGGGGGACTGAACACAGATACGCAGTATTTT. Translated: CASSLAGGLNTDTQYF.